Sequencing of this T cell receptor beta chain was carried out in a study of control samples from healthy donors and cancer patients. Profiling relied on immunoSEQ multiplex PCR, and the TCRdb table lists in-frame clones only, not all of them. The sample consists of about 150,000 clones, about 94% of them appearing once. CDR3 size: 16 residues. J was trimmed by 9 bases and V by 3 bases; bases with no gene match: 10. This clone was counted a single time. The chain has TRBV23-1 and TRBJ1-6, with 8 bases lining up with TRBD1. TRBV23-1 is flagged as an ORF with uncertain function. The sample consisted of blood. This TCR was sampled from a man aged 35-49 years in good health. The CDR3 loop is CASSHCPGGEFSPLHF. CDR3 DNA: TGCGCCAGCAGTCATTGTCCAGGGGGCGAGTTTTCACCCCTCCACTTT.